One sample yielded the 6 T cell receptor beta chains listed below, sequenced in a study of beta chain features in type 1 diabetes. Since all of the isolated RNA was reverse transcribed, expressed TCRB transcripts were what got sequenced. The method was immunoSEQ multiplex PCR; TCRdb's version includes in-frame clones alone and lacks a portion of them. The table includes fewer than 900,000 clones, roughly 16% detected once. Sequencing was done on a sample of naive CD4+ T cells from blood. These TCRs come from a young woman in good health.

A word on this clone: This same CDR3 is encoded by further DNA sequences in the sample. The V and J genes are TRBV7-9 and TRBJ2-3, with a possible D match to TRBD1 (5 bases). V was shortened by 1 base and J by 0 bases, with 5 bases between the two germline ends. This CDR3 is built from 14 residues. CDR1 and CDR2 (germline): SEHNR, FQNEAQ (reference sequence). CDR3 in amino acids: CASSLDRSTDTQYF. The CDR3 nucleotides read TGTGCCAGCAGCTTAGACAGGAGCACAGATACGCAGTATTTT.

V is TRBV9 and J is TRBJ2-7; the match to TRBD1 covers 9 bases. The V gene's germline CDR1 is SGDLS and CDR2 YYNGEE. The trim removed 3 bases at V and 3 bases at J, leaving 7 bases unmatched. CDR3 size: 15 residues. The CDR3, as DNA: TGTGCCAGCAGCGCGGGGGACAGGGCACGCTACGAGCAGTACTTC. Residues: CASSAGDRARYEQYF. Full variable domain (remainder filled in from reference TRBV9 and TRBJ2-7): DSGVTQTPKHLITATGQRVTLRCSPRSGDLSVYWYQQSLDQGLQFLIQYYNGEERAKGNILERFSAQQFPDLHSELNLSSLELGDSALYFCASSAGDRARYEQYFGPGTRLTVT.

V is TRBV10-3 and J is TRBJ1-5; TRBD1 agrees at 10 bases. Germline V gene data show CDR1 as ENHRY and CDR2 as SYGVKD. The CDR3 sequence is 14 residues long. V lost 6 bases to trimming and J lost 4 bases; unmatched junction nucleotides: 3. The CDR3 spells CAISGQGGNQPQHF. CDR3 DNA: TGTGCCATCAGCGGACAGGGGGGAAATCAGCCCCAGCATTTT.

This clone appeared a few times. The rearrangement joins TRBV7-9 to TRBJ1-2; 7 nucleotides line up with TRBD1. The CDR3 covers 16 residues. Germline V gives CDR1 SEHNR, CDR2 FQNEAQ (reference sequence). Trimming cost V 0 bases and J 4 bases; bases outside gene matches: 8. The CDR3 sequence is CASSLASRGQSYGYTF. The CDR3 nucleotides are TGTGCCAGCAGCTTAGCGAGTAGGGGGCAGAGCTATGGCTACACCTTC.

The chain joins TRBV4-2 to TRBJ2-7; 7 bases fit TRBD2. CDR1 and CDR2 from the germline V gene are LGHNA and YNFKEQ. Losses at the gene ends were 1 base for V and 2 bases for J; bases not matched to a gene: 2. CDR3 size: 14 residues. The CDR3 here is CASSQGGRAYEQYF. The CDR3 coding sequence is TGTGCCAGCAGCCAAGGGGGGAGGGCCTACGAGCAGTACTTC.

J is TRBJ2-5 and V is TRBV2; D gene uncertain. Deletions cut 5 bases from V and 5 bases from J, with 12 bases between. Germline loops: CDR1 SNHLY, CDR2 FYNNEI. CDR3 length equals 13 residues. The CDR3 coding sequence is TGTGCCAGCAGTTATGCTAGGGCGGAGACCCAGTACTTC. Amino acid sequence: CASSYARAETQYF.